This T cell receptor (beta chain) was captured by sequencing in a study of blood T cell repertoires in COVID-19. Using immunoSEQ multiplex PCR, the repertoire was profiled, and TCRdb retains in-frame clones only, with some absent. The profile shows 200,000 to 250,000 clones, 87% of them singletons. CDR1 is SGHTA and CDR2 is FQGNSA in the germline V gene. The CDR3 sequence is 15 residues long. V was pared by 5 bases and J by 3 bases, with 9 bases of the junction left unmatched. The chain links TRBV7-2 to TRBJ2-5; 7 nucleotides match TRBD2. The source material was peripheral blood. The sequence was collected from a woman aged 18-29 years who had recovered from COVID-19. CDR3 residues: CASSLLRLAEETQYF. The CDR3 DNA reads TGTGCCAGCAGCCTCCTAAGACTAGCAGAAGAGACCCAGTACTTC.